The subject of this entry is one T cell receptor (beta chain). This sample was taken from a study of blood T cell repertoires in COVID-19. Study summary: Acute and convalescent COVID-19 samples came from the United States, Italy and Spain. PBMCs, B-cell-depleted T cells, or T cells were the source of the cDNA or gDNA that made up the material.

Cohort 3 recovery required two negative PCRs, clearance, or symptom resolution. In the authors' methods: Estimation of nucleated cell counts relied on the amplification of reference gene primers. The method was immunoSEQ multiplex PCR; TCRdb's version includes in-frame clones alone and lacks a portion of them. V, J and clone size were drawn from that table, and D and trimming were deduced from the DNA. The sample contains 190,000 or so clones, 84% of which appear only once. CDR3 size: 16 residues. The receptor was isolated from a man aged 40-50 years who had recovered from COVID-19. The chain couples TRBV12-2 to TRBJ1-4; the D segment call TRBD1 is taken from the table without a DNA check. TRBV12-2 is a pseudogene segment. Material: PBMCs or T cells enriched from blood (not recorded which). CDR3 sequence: CASRLAQGAGNEKLFF. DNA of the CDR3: TGTGCAAGTCGCTTAGCGCAGGGGGCGGGTAATGAAAAACTGTTTTTT.